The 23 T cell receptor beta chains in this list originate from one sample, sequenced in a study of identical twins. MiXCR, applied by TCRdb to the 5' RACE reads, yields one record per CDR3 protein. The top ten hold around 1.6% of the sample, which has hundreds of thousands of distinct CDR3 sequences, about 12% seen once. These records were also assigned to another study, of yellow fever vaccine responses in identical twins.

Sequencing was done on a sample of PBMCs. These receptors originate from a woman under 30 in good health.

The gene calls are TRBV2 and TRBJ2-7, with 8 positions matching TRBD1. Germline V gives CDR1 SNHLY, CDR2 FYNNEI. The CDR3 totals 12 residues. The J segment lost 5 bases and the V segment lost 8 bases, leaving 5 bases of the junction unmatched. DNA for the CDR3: TGTGCCAGCCAGGACAGGGTGGACGAGCAGTACGTC. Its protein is CASQDRVDEQYV.

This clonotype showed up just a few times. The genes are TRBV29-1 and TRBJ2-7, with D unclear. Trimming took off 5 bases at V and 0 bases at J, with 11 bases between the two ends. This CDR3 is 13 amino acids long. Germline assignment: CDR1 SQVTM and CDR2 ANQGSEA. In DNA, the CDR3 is TGCAGCGTTCTAGGACGTCTCTCCTACGAGCAGTACTTC. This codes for CSVLGRLSYEQYF.

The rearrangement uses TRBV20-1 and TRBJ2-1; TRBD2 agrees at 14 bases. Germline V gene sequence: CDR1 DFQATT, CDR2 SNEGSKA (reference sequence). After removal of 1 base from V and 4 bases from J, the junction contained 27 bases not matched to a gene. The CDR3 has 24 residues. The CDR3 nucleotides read TGCAGTGCTAGAGTCCCCCTGAGGGGACTAGCGGGAGAGAAGGTCCCGTCCCGATACAATGAGCAGTTCTTC. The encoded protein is CSARVPLRGLAGEKVPSRYNEQFF.

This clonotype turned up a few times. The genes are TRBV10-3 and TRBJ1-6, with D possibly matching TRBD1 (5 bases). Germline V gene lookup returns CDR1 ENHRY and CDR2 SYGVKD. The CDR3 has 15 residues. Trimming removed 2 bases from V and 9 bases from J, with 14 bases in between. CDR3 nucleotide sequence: TGTGCCATCAGTGAGAGTCCAGGGAGTACTTCACCCCTCCACTTT. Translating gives CAISESPGSTSPLHF.

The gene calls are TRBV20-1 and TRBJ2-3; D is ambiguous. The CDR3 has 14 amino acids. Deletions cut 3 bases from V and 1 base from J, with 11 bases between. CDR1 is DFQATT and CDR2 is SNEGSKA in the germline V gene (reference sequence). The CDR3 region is CSARPGSGTDTQYF. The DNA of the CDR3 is TGCAGTGCTAGGCCAGGCTCGGGCACAGATACGCAGTATTTT.

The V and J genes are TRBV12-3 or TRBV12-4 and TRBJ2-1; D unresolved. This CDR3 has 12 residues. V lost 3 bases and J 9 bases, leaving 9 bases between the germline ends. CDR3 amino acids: CASSFQNVEQFF. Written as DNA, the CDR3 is TGTGCCAGCAGTTTCCAGAATGTTGAGCAGTTCTTC.

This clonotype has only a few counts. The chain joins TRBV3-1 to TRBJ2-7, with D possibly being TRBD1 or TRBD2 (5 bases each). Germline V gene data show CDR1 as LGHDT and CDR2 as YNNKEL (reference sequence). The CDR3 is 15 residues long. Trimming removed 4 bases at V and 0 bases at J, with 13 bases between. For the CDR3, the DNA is TGTGCCAGCAGCCTACTCGCGAGGGGCTCCTACGAGCAGTACTTC. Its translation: CASSLLARGSYEQYF.

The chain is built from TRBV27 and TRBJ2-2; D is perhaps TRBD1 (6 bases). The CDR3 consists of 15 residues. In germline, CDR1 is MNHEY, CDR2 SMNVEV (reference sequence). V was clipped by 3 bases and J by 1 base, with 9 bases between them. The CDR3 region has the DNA TGTGCCAGCAGTTTGTACAGGGTGAACACCGGGGAGCTGTTTTTT. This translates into CASSLYRVNTGELFF.

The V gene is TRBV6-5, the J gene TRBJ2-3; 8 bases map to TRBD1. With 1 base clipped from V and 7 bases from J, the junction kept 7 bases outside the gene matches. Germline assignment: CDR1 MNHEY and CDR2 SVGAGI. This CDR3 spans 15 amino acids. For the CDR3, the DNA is TGTGCCAGCAGTTACTACAGGGGGGTCGGGAATACGCAGTATTTT. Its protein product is CASSYYRGVGNTQYF.

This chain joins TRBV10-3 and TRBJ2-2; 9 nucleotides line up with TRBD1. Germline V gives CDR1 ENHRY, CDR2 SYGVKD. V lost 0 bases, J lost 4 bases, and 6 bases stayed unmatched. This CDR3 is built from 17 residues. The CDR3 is CAISESKGTGITGELFF. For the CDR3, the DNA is TGTGCCATCAGTGAGTCGAAAGGGACAGGGATCACCGGGGAGCTGTTTTTT.

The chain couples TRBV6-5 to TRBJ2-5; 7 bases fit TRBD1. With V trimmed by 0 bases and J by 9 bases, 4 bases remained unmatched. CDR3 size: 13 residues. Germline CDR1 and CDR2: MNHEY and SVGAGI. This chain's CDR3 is CASSYSSTGAQYF. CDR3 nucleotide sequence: TGTGCCAGCAGTTACTCATCCACAGGGGCCCAGTACTTC.

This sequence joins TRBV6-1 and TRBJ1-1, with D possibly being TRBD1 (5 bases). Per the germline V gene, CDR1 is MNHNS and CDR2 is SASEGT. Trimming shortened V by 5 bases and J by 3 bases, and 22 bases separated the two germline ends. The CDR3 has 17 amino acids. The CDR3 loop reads CASSRSGQAFSDTEAFF. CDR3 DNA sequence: TGTGCCAGCAGTCGGTCGGGGCAGGCCTTTTCCGACACTGAAGCTTTCTTT.

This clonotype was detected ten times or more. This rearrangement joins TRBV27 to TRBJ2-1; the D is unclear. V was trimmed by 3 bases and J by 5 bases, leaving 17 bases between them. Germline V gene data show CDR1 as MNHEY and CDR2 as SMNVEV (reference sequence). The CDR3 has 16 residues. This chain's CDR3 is CASSFRLSRMDNEQFF. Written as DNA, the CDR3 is TGTGCCAGCAGTTTTCGGCTAAGTAGGATGGACAATGAGCAGTTCTTC.

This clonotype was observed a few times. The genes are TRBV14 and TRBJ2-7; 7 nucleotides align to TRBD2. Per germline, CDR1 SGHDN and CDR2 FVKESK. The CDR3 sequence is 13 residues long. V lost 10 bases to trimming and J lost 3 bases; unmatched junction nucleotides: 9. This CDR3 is CAKRGLKNYEQYV. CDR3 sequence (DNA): TGTGCCAAGCGGGGATTAAAAAACTACGAGCAGTACGTC.

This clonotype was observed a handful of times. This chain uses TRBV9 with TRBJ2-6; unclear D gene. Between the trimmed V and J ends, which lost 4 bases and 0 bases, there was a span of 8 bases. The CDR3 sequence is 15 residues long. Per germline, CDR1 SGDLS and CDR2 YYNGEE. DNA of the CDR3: TGTGCCAGCAGCCCCAGCAACTCTGGGGCCAACGTCCTGACTTTC. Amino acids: CASSPSNSGANVLTF.

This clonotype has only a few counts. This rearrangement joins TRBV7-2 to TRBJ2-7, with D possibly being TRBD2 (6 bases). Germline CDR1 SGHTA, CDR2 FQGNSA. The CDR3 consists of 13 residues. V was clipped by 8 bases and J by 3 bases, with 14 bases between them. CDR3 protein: CASGLGRGYEQYF. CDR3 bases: TGTGCCAGCGGGCTAGGGCGGGGCTACGAGCAGTACTTC.

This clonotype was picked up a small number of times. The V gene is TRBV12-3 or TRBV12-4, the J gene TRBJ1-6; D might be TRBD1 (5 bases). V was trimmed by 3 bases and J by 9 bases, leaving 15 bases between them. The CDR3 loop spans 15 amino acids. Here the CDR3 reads CASSLGPRGGSPLHF. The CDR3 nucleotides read TGTGCCAGCAGTTTGGGACCGAGGGGTGGTTCACCCCTCCACTTT.

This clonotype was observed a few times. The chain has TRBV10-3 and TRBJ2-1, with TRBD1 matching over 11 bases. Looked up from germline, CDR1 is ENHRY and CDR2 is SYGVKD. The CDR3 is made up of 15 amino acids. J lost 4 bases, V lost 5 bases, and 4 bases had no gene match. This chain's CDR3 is CAISQGQGDYNEQFF. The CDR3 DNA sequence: TGTGCCATCAGTCAGGGACAGGGGGATTACAATGAGCAGTTCTTC.

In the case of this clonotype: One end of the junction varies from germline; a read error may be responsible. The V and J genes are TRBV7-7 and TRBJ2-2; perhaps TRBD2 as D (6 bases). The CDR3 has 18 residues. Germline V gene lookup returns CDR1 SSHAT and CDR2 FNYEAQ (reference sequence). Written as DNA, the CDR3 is TGTGCCAGCAGCCTTCCCCCGGGCGGGGCGGGGAGCACCGGGGAGCTTTTTTTT. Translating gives CASSLPPGGAGSTGELFF.

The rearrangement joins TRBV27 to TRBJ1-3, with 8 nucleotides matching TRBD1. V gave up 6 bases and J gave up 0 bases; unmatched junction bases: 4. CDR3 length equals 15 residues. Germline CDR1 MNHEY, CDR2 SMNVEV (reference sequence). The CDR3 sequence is CASSLQGGSGNTIYF. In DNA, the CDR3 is TGTGCCAGCAGCCTACAGGGGGGCTCTGGAAACACCATATATTTT.

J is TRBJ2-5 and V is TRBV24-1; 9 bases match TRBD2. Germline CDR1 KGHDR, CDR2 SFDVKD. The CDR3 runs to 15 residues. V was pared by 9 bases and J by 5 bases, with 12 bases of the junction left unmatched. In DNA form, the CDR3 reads TGTGCCACCTCCGTTCTAGCGGGATCTGGTGAGACCCAGTACTTC. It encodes CATSVLAGSGETQYF.

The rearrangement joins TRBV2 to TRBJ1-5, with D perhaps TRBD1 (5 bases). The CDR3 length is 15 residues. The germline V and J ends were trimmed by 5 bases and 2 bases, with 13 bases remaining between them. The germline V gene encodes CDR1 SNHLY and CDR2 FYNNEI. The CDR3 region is CASSSRGVGNQPQHF. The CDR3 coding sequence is TGTGCCAGCAGTTCCCGGGGGGTAGGCAATCAGCCCCAGCATTTT.

The CDR3 sequence: CSGGLGTGELFF. CDR3 coding DNA: TGCAGCGGGGGACTCGGGACCGGGGAGCTGTTTTTT. The chain combines TRBV29-1 with TRBJ2-2; TRBD2 is a possible D gene (6 bases). The CDR3 is made up of 12 amino acids. V shed 7 bases and J shed 5 bases, with 11 bases lying between them. CDR1 and CDR2 (germline): SQVTM, ANQGSEA.